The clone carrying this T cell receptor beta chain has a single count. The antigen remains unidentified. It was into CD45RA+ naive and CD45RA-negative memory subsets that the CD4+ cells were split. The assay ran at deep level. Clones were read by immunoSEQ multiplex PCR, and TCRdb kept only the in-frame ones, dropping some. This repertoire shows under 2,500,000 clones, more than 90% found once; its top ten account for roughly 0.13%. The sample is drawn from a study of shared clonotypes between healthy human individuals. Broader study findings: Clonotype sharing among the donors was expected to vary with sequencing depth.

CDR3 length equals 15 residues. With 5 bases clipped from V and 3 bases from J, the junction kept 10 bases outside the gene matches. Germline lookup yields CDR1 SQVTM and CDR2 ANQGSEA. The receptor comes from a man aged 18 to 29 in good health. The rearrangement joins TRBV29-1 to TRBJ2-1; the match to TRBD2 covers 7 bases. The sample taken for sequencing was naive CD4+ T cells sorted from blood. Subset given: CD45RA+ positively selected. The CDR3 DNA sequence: TGCAGCGTTCGGGCCGGGTGGGAGGGCTACAATGAGCAGTTCTTC. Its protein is CSVRAGWEGYNEQFF.